A selection of T cell receptor beta chains follows, all from one sample in a study of CD8 T cells in Susac syndrome. TCRdb reprocessed the immunoSEQ multiplex PCR reads with MiXCR, giving one entry per CDR3 protein. The sample gives about 290,000 distinct CDR3 sequences, approximately 90% of which show up once; about 0.17% is in the top ten. Sequenced sample: CD8+ T cells from PBMCs. The source of these receptors is a human donor with multiple sclerosis. Both conserved end residues are part of each CDR3. Each record gives: CDR3 protein, CDR3 DNA, clone size, J gene, V gene, D gene. A D gene is named only where the DNA matches it firmly. A clone size is listed for some rows: how often the clone was seen (once, few, many), or a class if it is expanded.

CDR3: CASSPIAGVKYEQYF
DNA: TGTGCCAGCAGTCCAATAGCGGGAGTTAAGTACGAGCAGTACTTC
size: -
J: TRBJ2-7
V: TRBV28
D: TRBD2

CDR3: CASSVGGVQTEAFF
DNA: TGTGCCAGCAGCGTCGGGGGAGTGCAGACTGAAGCTTTCTTT
size: -
J: TRBJ1-1
V: TRBV9
D: -

CDR3: CSARDIQGHNQPQHF
DNA: TGCAGTGCTAGAGATATACAGGGCCATAATCAGCCCCAGCATTTT
size: -
J: TRBJ1-5
V: TRBV20-1
D: -

CDR3: CASGLDRGTSTYF
DNA: TGTGCTAGTGGTTTGGACCGGGGGACATCCACCTACTTC
size: -
J: TRBJ2-5
V: TRBV12-5
D: -

CDR3: CATPWGGGYTF
DNA: TGTGCCACCCCATGGGGCGGTGGCTACACCTTC
size: -
J: TRBJ1-2
V: TRBV7-9
D: -

CDR3: CSASMAAFTFEQFF
DNA: TGCAGTGCTAGTATGGCGGCCTTCACCTTTGAGCAGTTCTTC
size: -
J: TRBJ2-1
V: TRBV20-1
D: -

CDR3: CASSWAQGGPSSYNEQFF
DNA: TGTGCCAGCAGCTGGGCACAGGGGGGCCCTAGCTCCTACAATGAGCAGTTCTTC
size: -
J: TRBJ2-1
V: TRBV11-1
D: TRBD1

CDR3: CSVIGGVTYEQYF
DNA: TGCAGCGTTATCGGGGGAGTGACCTACGAGCAGTACTTC
size: -
J: TRBJ2-7
V: TRBV29-1
D: -

CDR3: CSARDPGQPKLTDTQYF
DNA: TGCAGTGCTAGAGATCCTGGACAGCCTAAACTCACAGATACGCAGTATTTT
size: -
J: TRBJ2-3
V: TRBV20-1
D: -

CDR3: CSVPPEGSYGYTF
DNA: TGCAGCGTACCCCCGGAGGGTTCCTATGGCTACACCTTC
size: -
J: TRBJ1-2
V: TRBV29-1
D: -

CDR3: CSVEVSDRAPYEQYF
DNA: TGCAGCGTTGAAGTCTCCGACAGGGCCCCCTACGAGCAGTACTTC
size: -
J: TRBJ2-7
V: TRBV29-1
D: TRBD1

CDR3: CASSFSGKYTGELFF
DNA: TGTGCCAGCAGTTTCTCGGGGAAATACACCGGGGAGCTGTTTTTT
size: -
J: TRBJ2-2
V: TRBV12-3/TRBV12-4
D: -

CDR3: CTSSHVAYQETQYF
DNA: TGCACCAGCAGCCATGTCGCCTACCAAGAGACCCAGTACTTC
size: -
J: TRBJ2-5
V: TRBV1
D: -

CDR3: CACYGYTF
DNA: TGTGCCTGTTATGGCTACACCTTC
size: once
J: TRBJ1-2
V: TRBV30
D: -

CDR3: CASKNPGTEAFF
DNA: TGTGCCAGCAAGAACCCCGGCACTGAAGCTTTCTTT
size: -
J: TRBJ1-1
V: TRBV27
D: -

CDR3: CSGDSSGSYNEQFF
DNA: TGCAGCGGTGACTCTAGCGGGAGCTACAATGAGCAGTTCTTC
size: few
J: TRBJ2-1
V: TRBV29-1
D: TRBD2

CDR3: CSASTSPGQGSYEQYF
DNA: TGCAGTGCAAGCACGTCCCCGGGACAGGGGTCCTACGAGCAGTACTTC
size: -
J: TRBJ2-7
V: TRBV20-1
D: TRBD1

CDR3: CASSGTPPPNNEQFF
DNA: TGTGCCAGCAGCGGGACTCCTCCGCCCAACAATGAGCAGTTCTTC
size: -
J: TRBJ2-1
V: TRBV28
D: -

CDR3: CSAPWTGGTEAFF
DNA: TGCAGTGCTCCGTGGACAGGGGGGACTGAAGCTTTCTTT
size: -
J: TRBJ1-1
V: TRBV20-1
D: TRBD1

CDR3: CATSDLAGEAFF
DNA: TGTGCCACCAGTGATTTGGCAGGGGAGGCGTTCTTC
size: -
J: TRBJ2-1
V: TRBV24-1
D: -

CDR3: CASRLTGLRPLHF
DNA: TGTGCCAGCAGGCTGACAGGACTGAGGCCCCTCCACTTT
size: -
J: TRBJ1-6
V: TRBV2
D: -

CDR3: CASSLDSNTEAFF
DNA: TGTGCCAGCAGTTTGGACAGCAACACTGAAGCTTTCTTT
size: few
J: TRBJ1-1
V: TRBV12-3/TRBV12-4
D: -

CDR3: CATSVGGTSHEQYF
DNA: TGTGCCACCAGTGTTGGAGGGACCTCTCACGAGCAGTACTTC
size: -
J: TRBJ2-7
V: TRBV24-1
D: -

CDR3: CASSLVQAGEQFF
DNA: TGTGCCAGCAGTTTAGTACAGGCGGGTGAGCAGTTCTTC
size: -
J: TRBJ2-1
V: TRBV27
D: -

CDR3: CSATTGGFLKPYEQYF
DNA: TGCAGTGCCACGACAGGGGGCTTTTTGAAACCCTACGAGCAGTACTTC
size: -
J: TRBJ2-7
V: TRBV20-1
D: TRBD1

CDR3: CAISEDSPNRGFQETQYF
DNA: TGTGCCATCAGTGAGGATTCCCCCAACAGAGGTTTCCAAGAGACCCAGTACTTC
size: once
J: TRBJ2-5
V: TRBV10-3
D: -

CDR3: CASSPLTSGGLYEQYF
DNA: TGTGCCAGCAGTCCTTTGACTAGCGGGGGGCTCTACGAGCAGTACTTC
size: -
J: TRBJ2-7
V: TRBV28
D: TRBD2

CDR3: CASSNGGATDEQFF
DNA: TGTGCCAGCAGTAACGGGGGGGCCACGGATGAGCAGTTCTTC
size: once
J: TRBJ2-1
V: TRBV6-4
D: TRBD2

CDR3: CAWSVGQGDQPQHF
DNA: TGTGCCTGGAGTGTAGGGCAGGGCGATCAGCCCCAGCATTTT
size: -
J: TRBJ1-5
V: TRBV30
D: -

CDR3: CASSQELGAQPQHF
DNA: TGTGCCAGCAGCCAAGAGTTGGGGGCTCAGCCCCAGCATTTT
size: -
J: TRBJ1-5
V: TRBV4-2
D: -

CDR3: CASSTRFPGQGPERGYTF
DNA: TGTGCCAGCAGTACCCGATTCCCGGGACAGGGCCCCGAGAGGGGCTACACCTTC
size: -
J: TRBJ1-2
V: TRBV28
D: TRBD1